This T cell receptor (beta chain) stems from a study of blood T cells in healthy people across ages. Next came a second PCR, run for roughly 7 to 12 cycles, which used a sample-barcoded 5' primer along with a J-beta primer mix. Per sample, CDR3-containing paired-end reads numbered at least 2.5 million. TCRdb called the 5' RACE reads again in MiXCR, with one record for every CDR3 protein. The sample holds 700,000 to 950,000 distinct CDR3 sequences, roughly 41% seen once. This clonotype was counted a few times. Antigen specificity is unknown. Study-wide points: A strong correlation between TCR beta diversity and naive T cell percentage was seen. Bulk PBMC profiling left naive and antigen-experienced comparisons inconclusive. More naive CD4+ cells and higher diversity marked long-lived donors relative to aged donors.

The receptor's source is a woman aged 60-75 years in good health. Sequencing input: blood.

CDR3 sequence: CASSSGRSSYEQYF. Here the CDR3 DNA reads TGTGCCAGCAGCTCGGGGCGGTCCTCCTACGAGCAGTACTTC. This sequence joins TRBV11-1 and TRBJ2-7; D assignment may be TRBD1 or TRBD2 (5 bases each). V was trimmed by 4 bases and J by 0 bases, leaving 10 bases between them. The CDR3 covers 14 residues. The germline CDR1 and CDR2 sequences are SGHAT and FQDESV (reference sequence).